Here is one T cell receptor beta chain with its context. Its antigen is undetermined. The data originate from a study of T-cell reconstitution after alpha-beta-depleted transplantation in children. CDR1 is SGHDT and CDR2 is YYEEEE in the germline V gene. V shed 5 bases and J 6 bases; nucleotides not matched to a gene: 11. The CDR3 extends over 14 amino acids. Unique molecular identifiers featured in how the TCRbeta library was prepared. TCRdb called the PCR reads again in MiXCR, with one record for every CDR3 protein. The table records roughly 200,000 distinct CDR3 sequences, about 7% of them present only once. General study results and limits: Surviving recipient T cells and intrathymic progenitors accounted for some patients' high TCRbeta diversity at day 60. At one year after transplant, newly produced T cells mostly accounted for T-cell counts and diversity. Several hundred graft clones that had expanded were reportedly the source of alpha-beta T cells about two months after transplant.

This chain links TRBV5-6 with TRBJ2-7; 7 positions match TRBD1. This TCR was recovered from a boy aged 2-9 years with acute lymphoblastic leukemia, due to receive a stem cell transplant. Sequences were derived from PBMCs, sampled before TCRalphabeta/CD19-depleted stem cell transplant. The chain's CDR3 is CASRPGQARGEQYF. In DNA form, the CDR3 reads TGTGCCAGCAGACCCGGACAGGCTAGGGGCGAGCAGTACTTC.